This T cell receptor (beta chain) was profiled in a study of T cell changes during pregnancy in multiple sclerosis. The ends were cut back, 3 bases at V and 10 bases at J, with 7 bases in the middle. This CDR3 has 12 amino acids. CDR1 is MGHRA and CDR2 is YSYEKL in the germline V gene. Assay: immunoSEQ multiplex PCR; the TCRdb copy retains only in-frame clones and omits some. The repertoire includes about 72,000 clones, about nine tenths of them detected once, and around 0.64% sits in the top ten. This receptor was identified in a female donor in good health, enrolled as a control in a pregnancy study. The sequencing here drew on peripheral blood, taken in the third trimester of pregnancy. The rearrangement joins TRBV4-1 to TRBJ1-6, with D unresolved. The CDR3 protein is CASSHRLSPLHF. The CDR3 region has the DNA TGCGCCAGCAGCCACCGACTCTCACCCCTCCACTTT.